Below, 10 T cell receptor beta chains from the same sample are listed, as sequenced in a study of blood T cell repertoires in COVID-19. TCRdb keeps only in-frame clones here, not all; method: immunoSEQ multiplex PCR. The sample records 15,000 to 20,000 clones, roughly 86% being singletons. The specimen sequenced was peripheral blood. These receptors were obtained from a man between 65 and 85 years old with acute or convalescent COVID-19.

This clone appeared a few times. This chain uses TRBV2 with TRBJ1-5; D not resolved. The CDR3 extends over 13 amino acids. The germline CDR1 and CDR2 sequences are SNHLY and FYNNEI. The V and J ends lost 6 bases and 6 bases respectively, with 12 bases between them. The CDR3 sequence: CASSADMGQPQHF. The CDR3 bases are TGTGCCAGCAGCGCTGACATGGGTCAGCCCCAGCATTTT.

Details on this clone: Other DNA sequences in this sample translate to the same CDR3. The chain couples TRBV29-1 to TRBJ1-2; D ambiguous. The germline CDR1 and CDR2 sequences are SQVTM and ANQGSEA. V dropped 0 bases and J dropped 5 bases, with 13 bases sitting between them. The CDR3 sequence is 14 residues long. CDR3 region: CSVEESGVPYGYTF. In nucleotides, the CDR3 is TGCAGCGTTGAAGAAAGCGGAGTACCTTATGGCTACACCTTC.

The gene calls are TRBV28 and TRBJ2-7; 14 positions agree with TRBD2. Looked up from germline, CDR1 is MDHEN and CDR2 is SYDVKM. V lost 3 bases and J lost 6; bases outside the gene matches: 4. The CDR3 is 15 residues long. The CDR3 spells CASSLTSGRAREQYF. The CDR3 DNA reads TGTGCCAGCAGTTTGACTAGCGGGAGGGCCCGCGAGCAGTACTTC. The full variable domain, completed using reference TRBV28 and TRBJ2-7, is DVKVTQSSRYLVKRTGEKVFLECVQDMDHENMFWYRQDPGLGLRLIYFSYDVKMKEKGDIPEGYSVSREKKERFSLILESASTNQTSMYLCASSLTSGRAREQYFGPGTRLTVT.

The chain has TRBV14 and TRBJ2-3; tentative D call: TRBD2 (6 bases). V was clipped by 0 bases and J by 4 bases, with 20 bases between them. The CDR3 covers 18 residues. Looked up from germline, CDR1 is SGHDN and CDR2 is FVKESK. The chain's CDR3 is CASSQDLGGQGIADTQYF. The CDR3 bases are TGTGCCAGCAGCCAAGATCTTGGAGGGCAGGGTATCGCAGATACGCAGTATTTT.

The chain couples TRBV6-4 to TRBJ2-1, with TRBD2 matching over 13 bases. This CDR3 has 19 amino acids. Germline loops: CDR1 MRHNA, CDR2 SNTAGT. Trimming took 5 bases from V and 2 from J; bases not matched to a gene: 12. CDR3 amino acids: CASSLLAGGPIGPYNEQFF. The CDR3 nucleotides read TGTGCCAGCAGTCTACTAGCGGGAGGGCCGATAGGCCCCTACAATGAGCAGTTCTTC.

CDR3 protein: CASSTSRVTSNQPQHF. CDR3 DNA: TGTGCCAGCTCAACATCCAGGGTTACAAGCAATCAGCCCCAGCATTTT. The chain couples TRBV18 to TRBJ1-5, with TRBD1 as a possible D gene (5 bases). The CDR3 runs 16 residues. CDR1 KGHSH and CDR2 LQKENI come from the germline V gene. With 5 bases removed from V and 1 base from J, the gap between germline ends came to 15 bases.

The CDR3 DNA sequence: TGTGCCAGCAGCTTACTCCTAGCGGGAGGTATGAATGAGCAGTTCTTC. Translating it yields CASSLLLAGGMNEQFF. V gene TRBV11-2 combines with J gene TRBJ2-1; 11 bases map to TRBD2. V lost 2 bases, J lost 7 bases, and 7 bases stayed unmatched. Germline loops: CDR1 SGHAT, CDR2 FQNNGV. This CDR3 comprises 16 residues.

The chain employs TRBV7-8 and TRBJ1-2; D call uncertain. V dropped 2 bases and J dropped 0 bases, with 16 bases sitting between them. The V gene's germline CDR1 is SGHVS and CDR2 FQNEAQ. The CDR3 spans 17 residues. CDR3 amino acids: CASSLRGDVDSNYGYTF. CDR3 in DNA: TGTGCCAGCAGCTTAAGAGGTGACGTGGATTCTAACTATGGCTACACCTTC.

This chain's CDR3 is CASGQGAYDTEAFF. CDR3 DNA sequence: TGCGCCAGCGGCCAGGGGGCCTACGACACTGAAGCTTTCTTT. The V gene is TRBV10-2, the J gene TRBJ1-1; 8 nucleotides match TRBD1. V was clipped by 8 bases and J by 3 bases; unmatched bases: 8. Germline CDR1 is WSHSY and CDR2 is SAAADI. The CDR3 totals 14 residues.

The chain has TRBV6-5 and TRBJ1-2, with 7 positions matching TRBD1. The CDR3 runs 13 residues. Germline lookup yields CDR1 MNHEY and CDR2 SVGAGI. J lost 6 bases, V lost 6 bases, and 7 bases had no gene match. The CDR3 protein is CASSPKTGNGYTF. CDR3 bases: TGTGCCAGCAGCCCGAAGACAGGGAATGGCTACACCTTC.